Below are 20 T cell receptor beta chains sequenced from a single sample in a study of blood T cell repertoires in COVID-19. Sequenced by immunoSEQ multiplex PCR; TCRdb stores in-frame clones only, minus some. The sample has some 240,000 clones, approximately 89% seen once. Source material: peripheral blood. Source of these receptors: a woman between 65 and 79 years old with COVID-19, enrolled during active disease.

The chain links TRBV5-1 to TRBJ2-7, with D tentatively TRBD1 (6 bases). V was cut by 4 bases and J by 4 bases, with 9 bases left in between. This CDR3 is 12 amino acids long. Germline V CDR1 and CDR2: SGHRS, YFSETQ. The CDR3 region is CASSQQGYEQYF. The DNA of the CDR3 is TGCGCCAGCAGCCAACAGGGTTACGAGCAGTACTTC. The whole variable domain, remainder taken from reference TRBV5-1 and TRBJ2-7, is KAGVTQTPRYLIKTRGQQVTLSCSPISGHRSVSWYQQTPGQGLQFLFEYFSETQRNKGNFPGRFSGRQFSNSRSEMNVSTLELGDSALYLCASSQQGYEQYFGPGTRLTVT.

The chain combines TRBV7-2 with TRBJ2-3; TRBD1 agrees at 9 bases. Germline-derived CDR1 and CDR2 are SGHTA and FQGNSA. V shed 5 bases, J shed 4 bases, and the junction held 7 bases outside the gene matches. The CDR3 loop spans 15 amino acids. CDR3 bases: TGTGCCAGCAGCCGCTTAAGGACAGGGGCAGATACGCAGTATTTT. As protein: CASSRLRTGADTQYF.

The CDR3 region is CASSPRQNTNEKLFF. The CDR3 nucleotides are TGTGCCAGCAGCCCCCGACAGAATACTAATGAAAAACTGTTTTTT. The V gene is TRBV11-3, the J gene TRBJ1-4; D might be TRBD1 (5 bases). CDR1 SGHNT and CDR2 YENEEA come from the germline V gene. This CDR3 spans 15 amino acids. With 5 bases removed from V and 2 bases from J, the gap between germline ends came to 12 bases.

V usage is TRBV19 and J usage is TRBJ2-5; 11 bases are a match to TRBD1. Germline values: CDR1 LNHDA, CDR2 SQIVND (reference sequence). The J segment lost 6 bases and the V segment lost 4 bases, leaving 4 bases of the junction unmatched. This CDR3 contains 14 residues. DNA for the CDR3: TGTGCCAGTAGTACGGGACAGGGGGAGAAGACCCAGTACTTC. Translating it yields CASSTGQGEKTQYF.

The chain has TRBV6-2 or TRBV6-3 and TRBJ2-4; 8 positions agree with TRBD2. This CDR3 contains 13 residues. Losses at the gene ends were 2 bases for V and 7 bases for J; bases not matched to a gene: 1. The germline V gene encodes CDR1 MNHEY and CDR2 SVGEGT. Here the CDR3 reads CASSYASGNIQYF. The CDR3 bases are TGTGCCAGCAGTTACGCTAGCGGGAACATTCAGTACTTC.

The chain combines TRBV30 with TRBJ1-2; D unclear. This CDR3 has 12 residues. Germline-derived CDR1 and CDR2 are GTSNPN and SVGIG (reference sequence). V lost 1 base and J lost 0, with 3 bases in between. The CDR3 DNA is TGTGCCTGGAGTGCCTCTAACTATGGCTACACCTTC. Translating it yields CAWSASNYGYTF.

The chain employs TRBV5-4 and TRBJ2-2, with D perhaps matching TRBD1 (7 bases). Trimming left V 2 bases short and J 5 bases short, with 13 bases between. Germline CDR1 and CDR2: SGHNT and YYREEE (reference sequence). The CDR3 covers 15 residues. Here the CDR3 DNA reads TGTGCCAGCAGCTTTGGAGGGGGCCCGACCGGGGAGCTGTTTTTT. Protein sequence: CASSFGGGPTGELFF.

The rearrangement uses TRBV27 and TRBJ1-2, with TRBD1 identical over 7 bases. V lost 10 bases and J lost 2; bases outside the gene matches: 13. CDR1 and CDR2 (germline): MNHEY, SMNVEV (reference sequence). The length of the CDR3 is 15 residues. CDR3 DNA: TGTGCCACCACTTTGAGGAGGGGGCTGAACTATGGCTACACCTTC. It specifies CATTLRRGLNYGYTF.

The chain recombines TRBV18 with TRBJ2-2; 11 positions match TRBD2. After removal of 5 bases from V and 2 bases from J, the junction contained 10 bases not matched to a gene. Germline V CDR1 and CDR2: KGHSH, LQKENI. CDR3 size: 18 residues. The CDR3 loop is CASSSRTSGWGNTGELFF. The CDR3 DNA reads TGTGCCAGCTCATCCAGGACTAGCGGGTGGGGAAACACCGGGGAGCTGTTTTTT.

This rearrangement joins TRBV18 to TRBJ2-6, with a tentative D call TRBD1 (5 bases). Germline-derived CDR1 and CDR2 are KGHSH and LQKENI. The CDR3 covers 18 residues. V was trimmed by 1 base and J by 3 bases, leaving 16 bases between them. The CDR3 region is CASSPRVPRESGANVLTF. The DNA for the CDR3 is TGTGCCAGCTCACCACGGGTACCCAGGGAAAGTGGGGCCAACGTCCTGACTTTC.

This chain uses TRBV28 with TRBJ1-1, with 9 nucleotides matching TRBD1. The germline V gene encodes CDR1 MDHEN and CDR2 SYDVKM. V lost 9 bases and J lost 3; bases outside the gene matches: 2. This CDR3 has 12 residues. The CDR3 nucleotides read TGTGCCAGTAGGACAGGGGACACTGAAGCTTTCTTT. It is translated as CASRTGDTEAFF.

V is TRBV30 and J is TRBJ1-1; TRBD1 matches 9 bases. Germline lookup yields CDR1 GTSNPN and CDR2 SVGIG (reference sequence). CDR3 length: 14 amino acids. Unmatched junction bases numbered 5, after V lost 1 base and J lost 5 bases. This CDR3 reads CAWSADRGGTEAFF. As DNA, the CDR3 is TGTGCCTGGAGTGCTGACAGGGGGGGGACTGAAGCTTTCTTT.

In its sample, this clone was seen a few times. The chain couples TRBV5-1 to TRBJ1-3, with TRBD1 matching over 7 bases. Trimming cost V 3 bases and J 0 bases; bases outside gene matches: 3. The germline CDR1 and CDR2 sequences are SGHRS and YFSETQ. The CDR3 contains 15 residues. CDR3 amino acids: CASSWTGVSGNTIYF. CDR3 bases: TGCGCCAGCAGCTGGACAGGAGTCTCTGGAAACACCATATATTTT.

The chain employs TRBV5-8 and TRBJ1-4, with TRBD1 matching over 9 bases. The CDR3 length is 16 residues. With V trimmed by 3 bases and J by 8 bases, 11 bases remained unmatched. Germline assignment: CDR1 SGHTS and CDR2 YDEGEE. CDR3 sequence reads: CASSSGQGLVDEKLFF. CDR3 in DNA: TGTGCCAGCAGCTCAGGACAGGGGTTGGTTGACGAAAAACTGTTTTTT.

This clone was counted only a few times. A read error may produce the germline difference seen at one junction end. V gene TRBV20-1 combines with J gene TRBJ1-1; TRBD1 matches 9 bases. This CDR3 has 8 residues. Germline CDR1 reads DFQATT; CDR2 reads SNEGSKA (reference sequence). The CDR3 DNA reads TGCAGTGCCCAGACAGGGGGCTTT. This codes for CSAQTGGF.

The chain joins TRBV7-3 to TRBJ2-7, with 8 bases lining up with TRBD2. J was trimmed by 6 bases and V by 5 bases; bases with no gene match: 6. The CDR3 has 13 amino acids. The germline gives CDR1 SGHTA, CDR2 FQGTGA. In DNA, the CDR3 is TGTGCCAGCAGCCGGGAGCGGGAGCTCGAGCAGTACTTC. Amino acid sequence: CASSRERELEQYF.

CDR3 nucleotide sequence: TGTGCCAGCCTGGGGACCGCGGGGTTCTATGGCTACACCTTC. Its protein product is CASLGTAGFYGYTF. The rearrangement uses TRBV6-5 and TRBJ1-2, with D possibly being TRBD1 (5 bases). Deletions cut 8 bases from V and 4 bases from J, with 17 bases between. The CDR3 contains 14 residues. Germline V CDR1 and CDR2: MNHEY, SVGAGI.

This rearrangement joins TRBV3-1 (or the pseudogene TRBV3-2) to TRBJ2-1; 10 bases map to TRBD2. Germline V gene lookup returns CDR1 LGHDT and CDR2 YNNKEL (reference sequence). This CDR3 spans 15 amino acids. V dropped 0 bases and J dropped 12; count of bases not matched to a gene: 8. CDR3 loop: CASSQDRSSGSWQFF. In DNA, the CDR3 is TGTGCCAGCAGCCAAGATCGGTCTAGCGGGAGTTGGCAGTTCTTC.

J is TRBJ2-3 and V is TRBV6-2 or TRBV6-3; TRBD2 agrees at 9 bases. In germline, CDR1 is MNHEY, CDR2 SVGEGT. CDR3 size: 19 residues. The V gene end was trimmed by 2 bases and the J gene end by 2 bases; junction bases not matched to a gene: 14. The CDR3 here is CASSYSPGYSGSYTDTQYF. CDR3 bases: TGTGCCAGCAGTTACAGCCCGGGGTATAGCGGGAGTTACACAGATACGCAGTATTTT.

The genes are TRBV28 and TRBJ2-7; 11 bases fit TRBD2. CDR1 is MDHEN and CDR2 is SYDVKM in the germline V gene. V was pared by 6 bases and J by 2 bases, with 9 bases of the junction left unmatched. The CDR3 extends over 16 amino acids. The CDR3 region has the DNA TGTGCCAGCAGCCGACTAGCGGGATATGGTACCTACGAGCAGTACTTC. It translates to CASSRLAGYGTYEQYF.